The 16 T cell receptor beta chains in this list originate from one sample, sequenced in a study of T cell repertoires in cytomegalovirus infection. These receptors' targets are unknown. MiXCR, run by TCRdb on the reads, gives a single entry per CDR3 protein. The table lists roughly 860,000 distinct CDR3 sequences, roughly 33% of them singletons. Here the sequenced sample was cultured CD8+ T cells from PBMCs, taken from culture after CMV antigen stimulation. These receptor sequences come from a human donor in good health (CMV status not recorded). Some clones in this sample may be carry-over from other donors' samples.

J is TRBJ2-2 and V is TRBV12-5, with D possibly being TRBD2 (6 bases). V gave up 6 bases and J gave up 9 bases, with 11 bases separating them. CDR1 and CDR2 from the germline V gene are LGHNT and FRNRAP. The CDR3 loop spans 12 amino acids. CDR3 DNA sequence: TGTGCTAGTGGACGGGGGAGCCGGGAGCTGTTTTTT. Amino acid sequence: CASGRGSRELFF.

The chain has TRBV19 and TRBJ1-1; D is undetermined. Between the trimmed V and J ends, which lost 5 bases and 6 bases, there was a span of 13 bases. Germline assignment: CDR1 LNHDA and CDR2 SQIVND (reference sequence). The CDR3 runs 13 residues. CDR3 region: CASSELFFAEAFF. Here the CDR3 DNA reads TGTGCCAGTAGTGAACTTTTTTTCGCTGAAGCTTTCTTT.

The CDR3 loop is CSATDSGVYNEQFF. CDR3 sequence (DNA): TGCAGTGCTACCGATAGCGGGGTCTACAATGAGCAGTTCTTC. The chain carries TRBV20-1 and TRBJ2-1, with 8 bases fitting TRBD2. The V segment lost 4 bases and the J segment 3 bases; nucleotides outside the gene matches: 5. CDR3 length: 14 amino acids. CDR1 is DFQATT and CDR2 is SNEGSKA in the germline V gene (reference sequence).

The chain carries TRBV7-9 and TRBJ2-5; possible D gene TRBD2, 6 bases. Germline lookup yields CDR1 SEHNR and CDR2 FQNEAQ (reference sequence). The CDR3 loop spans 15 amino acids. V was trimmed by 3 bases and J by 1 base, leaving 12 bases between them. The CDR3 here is CASSFGGATQETQYF. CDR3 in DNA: TGTGCCAGCAGCTTCGGAGGGGCTACCCAAGAGACCCAGTACTTC.

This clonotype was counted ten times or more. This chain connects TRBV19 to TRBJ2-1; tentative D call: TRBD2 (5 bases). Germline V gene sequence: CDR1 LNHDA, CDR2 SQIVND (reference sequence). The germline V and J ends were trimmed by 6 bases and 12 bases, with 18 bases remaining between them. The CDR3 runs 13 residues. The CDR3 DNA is TGTGCCAGTAGCGTTCATGGACTCGGGGTGCAGTTCTTC. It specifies CASSVHGLGVQFF.

The CDR3 spells CASSQAGQGAHGYTF. Here the CDR3 DNA reads TGTGCCAGCAGCCAAGCGGGACAGGGGGCGCATGGCTACACCTTC. The genes are TRBV3-1 and TRBJ1-2, with 12 nucleotides matching TRBD1. The germline V gene has CDR1 LGHDT and CDR2 YNNKEL (reference sequence). This CDR3 contains 15 residues. V was pared by 1 base and J by 6 bases, with 3 bases of the junction left unmatched.

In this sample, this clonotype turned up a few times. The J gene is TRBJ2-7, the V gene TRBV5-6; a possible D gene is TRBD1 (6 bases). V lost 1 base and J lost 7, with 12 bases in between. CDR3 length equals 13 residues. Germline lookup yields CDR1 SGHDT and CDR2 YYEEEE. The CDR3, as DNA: TGTGCCAGCAGCTTGACAGGGTTTCAGGAGCAGTACTTC. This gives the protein CASSLTGFQEQYF.

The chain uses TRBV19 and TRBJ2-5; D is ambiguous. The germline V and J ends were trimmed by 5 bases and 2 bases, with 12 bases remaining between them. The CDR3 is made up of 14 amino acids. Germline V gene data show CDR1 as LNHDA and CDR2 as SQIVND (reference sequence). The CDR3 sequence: CASSVGPTQETQYF. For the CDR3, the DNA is TGTGCCAGTAGTGTAGGACCAACACAAGAGACCCAGTACTTC.

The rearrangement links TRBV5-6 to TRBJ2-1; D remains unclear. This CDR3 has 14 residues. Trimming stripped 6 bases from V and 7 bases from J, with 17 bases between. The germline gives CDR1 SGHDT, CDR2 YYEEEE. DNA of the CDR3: TGTGCCAGCACCCTAAAGATGGTGGGGAATGAGCAGTTCTTC. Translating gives CASTLKMVGNEQFF.

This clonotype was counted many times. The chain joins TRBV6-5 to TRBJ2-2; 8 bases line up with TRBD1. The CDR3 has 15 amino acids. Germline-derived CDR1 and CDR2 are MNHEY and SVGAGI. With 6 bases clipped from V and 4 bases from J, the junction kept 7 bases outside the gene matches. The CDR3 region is CASSLGTGATGELFF. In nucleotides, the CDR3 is TGTGCCAGCAGCCTCGGGACAGGCGCCACCGGGGAGCTGTTTTTT.

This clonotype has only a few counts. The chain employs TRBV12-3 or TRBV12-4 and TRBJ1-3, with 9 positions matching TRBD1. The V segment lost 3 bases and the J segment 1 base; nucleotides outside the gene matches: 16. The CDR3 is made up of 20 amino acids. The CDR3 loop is CASSFATGTGTEVSGNTIYF. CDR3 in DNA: TGTGCCAGCAGTTTCGCCACCGGGACAGGGACGGAAGTATCTGGAAACACCATATATTTT.

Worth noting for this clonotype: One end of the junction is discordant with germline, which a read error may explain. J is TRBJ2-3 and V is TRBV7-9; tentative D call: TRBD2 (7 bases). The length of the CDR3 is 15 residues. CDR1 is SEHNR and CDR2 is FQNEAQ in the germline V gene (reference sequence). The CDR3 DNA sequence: TGTGCCAGCAGCCCCGGACAGACTAGCACAGATACGCGGTATTTT. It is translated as CASSPGQTSTDTRYF.

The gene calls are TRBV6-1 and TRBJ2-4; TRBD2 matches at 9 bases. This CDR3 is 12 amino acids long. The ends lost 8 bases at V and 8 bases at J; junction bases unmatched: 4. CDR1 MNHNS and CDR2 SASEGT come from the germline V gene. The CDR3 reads CASASGGYIQYF. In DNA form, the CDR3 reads TGTGCCAGCGCCAGCGGGGGGTACATTCAGTACTTC.

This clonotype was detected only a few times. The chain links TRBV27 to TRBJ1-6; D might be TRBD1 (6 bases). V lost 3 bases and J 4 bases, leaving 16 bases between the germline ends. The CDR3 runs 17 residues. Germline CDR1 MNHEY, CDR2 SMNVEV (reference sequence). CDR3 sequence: CASSFNPGHLYNSPLHF. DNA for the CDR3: TGTGCCAGCAGTTTTAATCCGGGACATCTTTATAATTCACCCCTCCACTTT.

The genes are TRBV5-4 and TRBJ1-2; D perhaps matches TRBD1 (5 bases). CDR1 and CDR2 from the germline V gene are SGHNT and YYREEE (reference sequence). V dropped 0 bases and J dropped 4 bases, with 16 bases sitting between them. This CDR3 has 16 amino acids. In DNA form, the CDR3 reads TGTGCCAGCAGCTTGGGGGGGAGTTGGAAGGTCTATGGCTACACCTTC. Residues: CASSLGGSWKVYGYTF.

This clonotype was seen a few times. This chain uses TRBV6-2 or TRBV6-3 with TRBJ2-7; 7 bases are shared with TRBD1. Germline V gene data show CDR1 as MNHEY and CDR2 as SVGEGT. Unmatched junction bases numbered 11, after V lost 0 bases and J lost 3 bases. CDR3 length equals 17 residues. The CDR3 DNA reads TGTGCCAGCAGTTACTCGTTGGACAGGAGATCTTACTACGAGCAGTACGTC. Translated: CASSYSLDRRSYYEQYV.